The sequence of this T cell receptor beta chain was determined in a study of cytomegalovirus exposure and HLA in healthy donors. Study-wide points: For most TCR sequences rarity was the rule, although some public TCRs occurred in many donors. Accurate prediction of HLA-A and HLA-B alleles (for most subjects) was reportedly achieved from TCR beta sequences. Earlier analysis yielded a pattern in which most TCR beta V segments were productive about 87% or about 30% of the time. Reportedly, cytomegalovirus status was diagnosed with high sensitivity and specificity.

Amplification used 60 Vbeta primers and 13 Jbeta primers. The protocol was immunoSEQ multiplex PCR, while the TCRdb copy is restricted to in-frame clones and leaves out a portion. The sample has 80,000 to 100,000 clones; 65% to 75% are singletons. Worth noting for this clone: The target antigen is unknown.

The CDR3 is made up of 18 amino acids. The germline CDR1 and CDR2 sequences are LNHDA and SQIVND (reference sequence). The V gene lost 6 bases and the J gene lost 1 base, with 21 bases spanning the gap. This sequence joins TRBV19 and TRBJ2-2, with a possible D match to TRBD1 (5 bases). This clonotype was obtained from a man under 40 in good health and CMV-seropositive. Material for sequencing was PBMCs. Here the CDR3 reads CASSYISPAGLNTGELFF. The CDR3 nucleotides read TGTGCCAGTAGCTATATATCCCCGGCAGGGCTGAACACCGGGGAGCTGTTTTTT. The full variable domain, with the rest looked up from reference TRBV19 and TRBJ2-2, is DGGITQSPKYLFRKEGQNVTLSCEQNLNHDAMYWYRQDPGQGLRLIYYSQIVNDFQKGDIAEGYSVSREKKESFPLTVTSAQKNPTAFYLCASSYISPAGLNTGELFFGEGSRLTVL.